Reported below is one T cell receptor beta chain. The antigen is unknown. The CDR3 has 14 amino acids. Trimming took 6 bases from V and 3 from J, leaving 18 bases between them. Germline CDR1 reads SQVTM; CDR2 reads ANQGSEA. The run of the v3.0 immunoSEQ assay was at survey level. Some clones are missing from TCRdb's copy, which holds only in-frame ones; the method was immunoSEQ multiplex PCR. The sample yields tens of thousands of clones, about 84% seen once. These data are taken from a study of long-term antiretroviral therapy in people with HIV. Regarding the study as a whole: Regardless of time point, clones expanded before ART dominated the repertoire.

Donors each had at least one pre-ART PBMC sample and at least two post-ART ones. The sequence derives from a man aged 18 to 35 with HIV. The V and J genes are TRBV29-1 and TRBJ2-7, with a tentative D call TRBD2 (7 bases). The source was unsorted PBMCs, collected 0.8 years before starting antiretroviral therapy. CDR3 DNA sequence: TGCAGCGTCTGGGGGGGGCAGGTGGGCTACGAGCAGTACTTC. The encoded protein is CSVWGGQVGYEQYF.